These 5 T cell receptor beta chains were all obtained from the same sample, sequenced in a study of shared clonotypes between healthy human individuals. Only in-frame clones appear in the TCRdb table, and some are missing; sequencing was by immunoSEQ multiplex PCR. The sample lists some 2,400,000 clones; around 95% were seen once. Sequences were obtained from naive CD4+ T cells sorted from blood. Subset specified: CD45RA+ positively selected. These receptors originate from a man between 18 and 35 years old in good health.

Only one count was recorded for this clone. The rearrangement links TRBV9 to TRBJ1-2; TRBD1 matches 10 bases. Germline CDR1 is SGDLS and CDR2 is YYNGEE. The V gene end was trimmed by 6 bases and the J gene end by 7 bases; junction bases not matched to a gene: 9. The CDR3 loop spans 14 amino acids. The CDR3 nucleotides read TGTGCCAGCACCAGATCGACAGGGGGCAGTGGCTACACCTTC. Translated: CASTRSTGGSGYTF.

The rearrangement uses TRBV2 and TRBJ2-1, with a tentative D call TRBD1 (7 bases). The CDR3 is 15 residues long. Per germline, CDR1 SNHLY and CDR2 FYNNEI. The ends were cut back, 4 bases at V and 5 bases at J, with 15 bases in the middle. The CDR3 bases are TGTGCCAGCAGTGGAGGGAGGACAGGCCACAATGAGCAGTTCTTC. This translates into CASSGGRTGHNEQFF.

The chain recombines TRBV10-3 with TRBJ2-7; TRBD2 aligns across 10 bases. Germline lookup yields CDR1 ENHRY and CDR2 SYGVKD. The CDR3 runs to 15 residues. V was pared by 5 bases and J by 0 bases, with 4 bases of the junction left unmatched. The CDR3 reads CAISPGLANSYEQYF. The CDR3 coding sequence is TGTGCCATCAGTCCGGGACTAGCGAACTCCTACGAGCAGTACTTC.

This sequence joins TRBV6-1 and TRBJ2-7; the match to TRBD2 covers 12 bases. V dropped 6 bases and J dropped 0; count of bases not matched to a gene: 3. The CDR3 runs 15 residues. Germline-derived CDR1 and CDR2 are MNHNS and SASEGT. The CDR3 loop is CASSQTSGSSYEQYF. The DNA of the CDR3 is TGTGCCAGCAGCCAGACTAGCGGGAGCTCCTACGAGCAGTACTTC.

The chain couples TRBV30 to TRBJ2-5; D is uncertain. The V and J ends lost 0 bases and 6 bases respectively, with 20 bases between them. Germline values: CDR1 GTSNPN, CDR2 SVGIG (reference sequence). The CDR3 covers 16 residues. The CDR3 sequence: CAWSVRSQMVRKTQYF. The CDR3 DNA reads as TGTGCCTGGAGTGTAAGGTCACAGATGGTCAGAAAGACCCAGTACTTC.